The clone carrying this T cell receptor beta chain showed up just a few times. This record comes from a study of early T cells in non-severe SARS-CoV-2 infection. Individually, cDNA molecules had unique molecular identifiers attached to them. In TCRdb, the 5' RACE reads were re-called with MiXCR into one record per CDR3 protein. The sample includes more than 90,000 distinct CDR3 sequences, over 10% of them seen just once. The V gene lost 2 bases and the J gene lost 4 bases, with 18 bases spanning the gap. The CDR3 runs 18 residues. Germline CDR1 and CDR2: MDHEN and SYDVKM. The sample taken for sequencing was whole blood. The origin of this receptor is an adult who was a healthcare worker with PCR-confirmed SARS-CoV-2 infection or an uninfected control (not recorded which). The V gene is TRBV28, the J gene TRBJ2-6; D remains ambiguous. The CDR3 is CASSLTLQNRGGANVLTF. The CDR3 DNA reads as TGTGCCAGCAGTTTAACGCTCCAGAACCGAGGCGGGGCCAACGTCCTGACTTTC. The variable domain in full, with the rest retrieved from reference TRBV28 and TRBJ2-6, is DVKVTQSSRYLVKRTGEKVFLECVQDMDHENMFWYRQDPGLGLRLIYFSYDVKMKEKGDIPEGYSVSREKKERFSLILESASTNQTSMYLCASSLTLQNRGGANVLTFGAGSRLTVL.